This is a list of T cell receptor beta chains from one sample in a study of blood T cell repertoires in COVID-19. Profiling relied on immunoSEQ multiplex PCR, and the TCRdb table lists in-frame clones only, not all of them. The sample yields a few hundred thousand clones, around 90% seen once. The sequenced sample was peripheral blood. These receptors came from a woman aged 55-70 years with COVID-19, enrolled during active disease. Each CDR3 is given with its conserved first and last residue. D genes are given only for firm matches. The size entry is marked missing in some rows and otherwise reads once, few, many or a size class.

d_gene	abundance	j_gene	v_gene	CDR3nt	CDR3aa
TRBD1	-	TRBJ2-7	TRBV11-2	TGTGCCAGCAGCTCGACAGGGGGTCGTAAGCAGTACTTC	CASSSTGGRKQYF
-	-	TRBJ2-5	TRBV2	TGTGCCAGCATACAGACCCGTGAGACCCAGTACTTC	CASIQTRETQYF
TRBD2	once	TRBJ2-5	TRBV30	TGTGCCAGAGCGGGGGGGCCTGAGGAGACCCAGTACTTC	CARAGGPEETQYF
TRBD1	-	TRBJ1-5	TRBV2	TGTGCCAGCACACAGGGGGCGAGTCAGCCCCAGCATTTT	CASTQGASQPQHF
-	-	TRBJ1-1	TRBV10-3	TGTGCCATCAGTGACCGGGTGTCCGGCACTGAAGCTTTCTTT	CAISDRVSGTEAFF
-	-	TRBJ2-7	TRBV19	TGTGCCAGTACCGCAGGACAGCCTAACTCCTACGAGCAGTACTTC	CASTAGQPNSYEQYF
-	-	TRBJ1-4	TRBV29-1	TGCAGCGTTGATACAGGGCAACTGTTTTTT	CSVDTGQLFF
TRBD1	few	TRBJ1-4	TRBV9	TGTGCCAGCAGCCCACGACAGGGGGCGGGAGAAAAACTGTTTTTT	CASSPRQGAGEKLFF
-	once	TRBJ1-1	TRBV2	TGTGCCAGGGGGGGTGGGCAGCTGAACACTGAAGCTTTCTTT	CARGGGQLNTEAFF
TRBD1	-	TRBJ1-2	TRBV5-6	TGTGCCAGCAGCTTGGGACGGACAGGGGGCTATGGCTACACCTTC	CASSLGRTGGYGYTF
-	-	TRBJ2-6	TRBV19	TGTGCCAGTAGTATTACTGGGGCCAACGTCCTGACTTTC	CASSITGANVLTF
-	-	TRBJ1-2	TRBV9	TGTGCCAGCAGCGTAGCTACCGACGGGGGATTCTATGGAGGCTACACCTTC	CASSVATDGGFYGGYTF
-	once	TRBJ1-5	TRBV24-1	TGTGCCACCAGTCCCCCAGGGATCCTTAGCAATCAGCCCCAGCATTTT	CATSPPGILSNQPQHF
TRBD1	once	TRBJ1-2	TRBV6-2/TRBV6-3	TGTGCCAGCAGTTACGGACAGGTCGGAGGCTACACCTTC	CASSYGQVGGYTF
-	-	TRBJ1-5	TRBV19	TGTGCCAGTAGCACGGGTCTCGGAAGCAATCAGCCCCAGCATTTT	CASSTGLGSNQPQHF
-	-	TRBJ2-7	TRBV6-2/TRBV6-3	TGTGCCAGCAGTCCCTACACAGGCTACGAGCAGTACTTC	CASSPYTGYEQYF
TRBD1	-	TRBJ1-2	TRBV6-5	TGTGCCAGCAGTTACGCTCCGGACAGGGGCCAATATGGCTACACCTTC	CASSYAPDRGQYGYTF
-	-	TRBJ1-2	TRBV20-1	TGCAGTGCCAGTAGGGCGGGGGATAACTATGGCTACACCTTC	CSASRAGDNYGYTF
TRBD1	-	TRBJ1-1	TRBV7-2	TGTGCCAGCAGCTCCCCAACAGGGGCGCCGAACACTGAAGCTTTCTTT	CASSSPTGAPNTEAFF
-	-	TRBJ1-2	TRBV4-1	TGCGCCAGCAGCCAAGATTACGCAGGTGGAAGCTTCTATGGCTACACCTTC	CASSQDYAGGSFYGYTF
TRBD1	-	TRBJ2-2	TRBV5-1	TGCGCCAGCAGCTTCCGTCGGACAGGGTTTGCGTCCGGGGAGCTGTTTTTT	CASSFRRTGFASGELFF
TRBD2	-	TRBJ2-3	TRBV20-1	TGCAGTGCTAGTGGGGGGCTAGCGGGAACAGATACGCAGTATTTT	CSASGGLAGTDTQYF
TRBD1	-	TRBJ2-7	TRBV11-2	TGTGCCAGCAGCTTCGGGTCCGGGACAGGGGATCTCTACGAGCAGTACTTC	CASSFGSGTGDLYEQYF
-	-	TRBJ1-4	TRBV11-2	TGTGCCAGCAGCTTATTCAGGGGCCGGAATGAAAAACTGTTTTTT	CASSLFRGRNEKLFF
TRBD1	few	TRBJ1-2	TRBV18	TGTGCCAGCTCACCACCGATGGGACAGGGGTATGGCTACACCTTC	CASSPPMGQGYGYTF
-	-	TRBJ1-1	TRBV7-2	TGTGCCAGCAGCCCCCCGACCAGGGTGGACACTGAAGCTTTCTTT	CASSPPTRVDTEAFF
TRBD1	-	TRBJ1-1	TRBV7-2	TGTGCCAGCAGTTTAGGGGGCCGCACTGAAGCTTTCTTT	CASSLGGRTEAFF
-	-	TRBJ1-1	TRBV11-1	TGTGCCAGCAGCACAATGACAGTGAACACTGAAGCTTTCTTT	CASSTMTVNTEAFF
TRBD1	-	TRBJ2-7	TRBV2	TGTGCCAGCCGAAGTATCGGACAGGGCAGGTACGAGCAGTACTTC	CASRSIGQGRYEQYF
TRBD1	-	TRBJ2-7	TRBV28	TGTGCCAGCAGTTCCGACAGGGGGAGGCAGTACTTC	CASSSDRGRQYF
-	-	TRBJ1-1	TRBV6-2/TRBV6-3	TGTGCCAGCAGTCAAAACCGGGGAGGGGTCACTGAAGCTTTCTTT	CASSQNRGGVTEAFF
TRBD1	-	TRBJ1-2	TRBV12-3/TRBV12-4	TGTGCCAGCAGTTTAGACAGGGGTGGCTACACCTTC	CASSLDRGGYTF
-	-	TRBJ1-4	TRBV19	TGTGCCAGTAGTTCCCGTTCAGGGGCGAATGAAAAACTGTTTTTT	CASSSRSGANEKLFF
-	-	TRBJ2-3	TRBV2	TGTGCCAGCAGTCCACCTGGAGTTCTTGACACAGATACGCAGTATTTT	CASSPPGVLDTDTQYF
TRBD2	once	TRBJ2-3	TRBV6-5	TGTGCCAGCCAGACTAGCGGGGGGGGATCAGATACGCAGTATTTT	CASQTSGGGSDTQYF
-	-	TRBJ1-1	TRBV11-3	TGTGCCAGCAGCTTAGACCGTTTCACTGAAGCTTTCTTT	CASSLDRFTEAFF
TRBD2	-	TRBJ2-3	TRBV4-1	TGCGCCAGCAGCCAAGTAGCGGGGGGCGATAGCACAGATACGCAGTATTTT	CASSQVAGGDSTDTQYF
-	once	TRBJ1-3	TRBV15	TGTGCCACCGGAGGGTCTGTTCGGGGGTCCTCGAACACCATATATTTT	CATGGSVRGSSNTIYF
-	-	TRBJ1-1	TRBV18	TGTGCCAGCTCACCGCCAGGAGGTACTGAAGCTTTCTTT	CASSPPGGTEAFF
-	-	TRBJ2-7	TRBV19	TGTGCCAGTAGTATTGCGGAGACCTACGAGCAGTACTTC	CASSIAETYEQYF
-	-	TRBJ2-1	TRBV29-1	TGCAGCCGCAATCCTCTTCAGGACAAGTTCCGAATCAATGAGCAGTTCTTC	CSRNPLQDKFRINEQFF
-	-	TRBJ1-5	TRBV5-8	TGTGCCAGCAGCCTTCGACAGGTTTTAGTTATCAAGCCCCAGCATTTT	CASSLRQVLVIKPQHF
-	-	TRBJ2-2	TRBV11-3	TGTGCCAGCAGCTCCAACCTGGGACGGGGGACTGAGCTGTTTTTT	CASSSNLGRGTELFF
-	-	TRBJ1-5	TRBV7-8	TGTGCCAGCAGCTCTAGGAACAGGGCAAACAATCAGCCCCAGCATTTT	CASSSRNRANNQPQHF
TRBD1	-	TRBJ2-7	TRBV6-5	TGTGCCAGCAGTTACTGGGACAGCCAAGGACTCAACGAGCAGTACTTC	CASSYWDSQGLNEQYF
-	-	TRBJ1-5	TRBV19	TGTGCCAGTAGTATAGTTTCAGGGATTTACAATCAGCCCCAGCATTTT	CASSIVSGIYNQPQHF
-	-	TRBJ1-4	TRBV3-1/TRBV3-2	TGTGCCAGCAGCCAAGAATCCAGGGGTAATGAAAAACTGTTTTTT	CASSQESRGNEKLFF
-	once	TRBJ2-2	TRBV11-2	TGTGCCAGCAGCTTTAACAGGAACACCGGGGAGCTGTTTTTT	CASSFNRNTGELFF
-	once	TRBJ2-2	TRBV5-1	TGCGCCAGCAGCTTGGGGCAGATGAACACCGGGGAGCTGTTTTTT	CASSLGQMNTGELFF
-	-	TRBJ2-7	TRBV5-5	TGTGCCAGCAGTATTCAGGGGAGCTACGAGCAGTACTTC	CASSIQGSYEQYF
-	-	TRBJ2-5	TRBV6-5	TGTGCCAGCAGTCCCGCAGGAGGGGGGGGGACCCAGTACTTC	CASSPAGGGGTQYF
TRBD2	-	TRBJ2-5	TRBV7-2	TGTGCCAGCAGCACCGGACTAGCGGGGGGCCTAGGAGAGACCCAGTACTTC	CASSTGLAGGLGETQYF